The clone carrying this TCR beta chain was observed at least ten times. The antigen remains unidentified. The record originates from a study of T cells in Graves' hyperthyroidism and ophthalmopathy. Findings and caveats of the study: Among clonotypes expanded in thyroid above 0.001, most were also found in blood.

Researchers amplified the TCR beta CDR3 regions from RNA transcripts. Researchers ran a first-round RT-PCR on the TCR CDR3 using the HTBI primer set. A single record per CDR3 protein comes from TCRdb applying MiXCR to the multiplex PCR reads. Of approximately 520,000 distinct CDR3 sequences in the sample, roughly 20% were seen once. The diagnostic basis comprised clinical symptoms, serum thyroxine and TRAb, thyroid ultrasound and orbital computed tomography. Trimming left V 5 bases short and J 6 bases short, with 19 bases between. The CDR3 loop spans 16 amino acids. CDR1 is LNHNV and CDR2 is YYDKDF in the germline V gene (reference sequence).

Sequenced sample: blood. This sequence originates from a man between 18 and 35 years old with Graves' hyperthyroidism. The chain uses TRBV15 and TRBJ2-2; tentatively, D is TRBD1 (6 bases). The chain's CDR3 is CATSSSQGFVAGELFF. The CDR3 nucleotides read TGTGCCACCAGCTCATCGCAGGGGTTTGTGGCCGGGGAGCTGTTTTTT.